The rows below give T cell receptor beta chains drawn from one sample of a study of T cell changes during pregnancy in multiple sclerosis. Sequencing used immunoSEQ multiplex PCR; TCRdb keeps in-frame clones, though not all of them. The table lists about 70,000 clones, approximately 90% of them singletons. The source material was peripheral blood, sampled after pregnancy. The receptors come from a female donor with multiple sclerosis, enrolled in a pregnancy study. Each CDR3 is given with its conserved first and last residue. The D gene is left open where the match is weak. Clone size appears in some rows only: once, few, many, or a class for an expanded clone.

d_call j_call v_call clone_size cdr3_aa cdr3_nt
NA TRBJ1-6 TRBV29-1 NA CSVESSFTGWNSPLHF TGCAGCGTTGAATCCTCCTTCACAGGGTGGAATTCACCCCTCCACTTT
NA TRBJ1-5 TRBV19 NA CASSIPGRNQPQHF TGTGCCAGTAGTATCCCAGGGCGCAATCAGCCCCAGCATTTT
NA TRBJ2-2 TRBV10-2 NA CASSVRTNTGELFF TGCGCCAGCAGTGTGCGAACGAACACCGGGGAGCTGTTTTTT
NA TRBJ1-4 TRBV2 NA CASSELLLNEKLFF TGTGCCAGCAGTGAACTCCTCTTAAATGAAAAACTGTTTTTT
NA TRBJ2-5 TRBV7-2 NA CASSLDGGIGETQYF TGTGCCAGCAGCTTAGACGGCGGGATTGGAGAGACCCAGTACTTC
TRBD2 TRBJ2-3 TRBV5-1 NA CASSPGLAGGADTQYF TGCGCCAGCAGCCCGGGACTAGCGGGAGGGGCAGATACGCAGTATTTT
NA TRBJ1-5 TRBV5-5 NA CASSYDRSNQPQHF TGTGCCAGCAGCTACGACAGGAGCAATCAGCCCCAGCATTTT
TRBD1 TRBJ2-7 TRBV6-1 NA CASILDRAPYEQYF TGTGCCAGCATCTTGGACAGGGCCCCCTACGAGCAGTACTTC
TRBD2 TRBJ2-2 TRBV19 NA CASSSAGGPGGELFF TGTGCCAGTAGTTCAGCGGGAGGGCCGGGCGGGGAGCTGTTTTTT
NA TRBJ1-1 TRBV11-3 NA CASSPRLTREAFF TGTGCCAGCAGCCCAAGGTTGACGAGGGAAGCTTTCTTT
NA TRBJ1-1 TRBV5-8 NA CASSPGLRSLNTEAFF TGTGCCAGCAGCCCGGGACTCCGGTCGTTGAACACTGAAGCTTTCTTT
NA TRBJ1-5 TRBV5-1 few CASSSGGWPNQPQHF TGCGCCAGCAGCTCGGGAGGGTGGCCCAATCAGCCCCAGCATTTT
NA TRBJ2-7 TRBV28 NA CASLGGLLSSYEQYF TGTGCCAGCCTTGGCGGCTTACTGAGCTCCTACGAGCAGTACTTC
NA TRBJ1-3 TRBV5-1 NA CASSRSSGAGNTIYF TGCGCCAGCAGCCGATCCTCAGGGGCAGGAAACACCATATATTTT
TRBD2 TRBJ2-3 TRBV5-4 NA CASSSGASGSGTDTQYF TGTGCCAGCAGCTCTGGGGCTAGCGGGAGTGGCACAGATACGCAGTATTTT
TRBD2 TRBJ2-5 TRBV28 NA CASSPTLAGEVETQYF TGTGCCAGCAGTCCAACACTAGCGGGAGAAGTAGAGACCCAGTACTTC
TRBD2 TRBJ2-1 TRBV10-1 NA CASSELSTGGYNEQFF TGCGCCAGCAGTGAATTGTCAACGGGAGGTTACAATGAGCAGTTCTTC
NA TRBJ2-2 TRBV9 NA CASSVGQGRHGELFF TGTGCCAGCAGCGTAGGGCAGGGGCGCCACGGGGAGCTGTTTTTT
TRBD1 TRBJ1-1 TRBV19 NA CASSPRGLMNTEAFF TGTGCCAGTAGTCCTAGGGGGCTCATGAACACTGAAGCTTTCTTT
TRBD1 TRBJ2-5 TRBV27 NA CASRGTGGWETQYF TGTGCCAGCAGGGGGACAGGGGGCTGGGAGACCCAGTACTTC
NA TRBJ1-1 TRBV6-5 once CASSYSSRSEAFF TGTGCCAGCAGTTACTCATCCCGGAGTGAAGCTTTCTTT
NA TRBJ1-1 TRBV5-4 NA CASSLDRVNTEAFF TGTGCCAGCAGCTTGGACAGGGTGAACACTGAAGCTTTCTTT
NA TRBJ1-4 TRBV6-5 NA CASSYSGPTHEKLFF TGTGCCAGCAGCTACTCGGGCCCCACCCATGAAAAACTGTTTTTT
TRBD1 TRBJ2-5 TRBV10-1 NA CASSEPGQNQETQYF TGCGCCAGCAGTGAGCCGGGACAGAACCAAGAGACCCAGTACTTC
NA TRBJ2-7 TRBV19 NA CASSIDSPPRHYEQYF TGTGCCAGTAGTATAGATTCCCCCCCGCGGCACTACGAGCAGTACTTC
TRBD2 TRBJ2-7 TRBV5-4 NA CASSISGLREQYF TGTGCCAGCAGCATTAGCGGGTTGAGGGAGCAGTACTTC
TRBD2 TRBJ2-5 TRBV7-2 NA CASSATSGSGETQYF TGTGCCAGCAGCGCAACTAGCGGGAGTGGAGAGACCCAGTACTTC
NA TRBJ2-3 TRBV30 once CAWSESLLDDTQYF TGTGCCTGGAGCGAATCTCTCCTAGACGATACGCAGTATTTT
NA TRBJ2-4 TRBV5-4 NA CASSGGLEDDIQYF TGTGCCAGCAGCGGCGGACTGGAGGACGACATTCAGTACTTC
TRBD1 TRBJ2-5 TRBV5-1 NA CASSLRQGAWETQYF TGCGCCAGCAGCTTACGACAGGGGGCATGGGAGACCCAGTACTTC
NA TRBJ2-5 TRBV7-8 NA CASSQDRQETQYF TGTGCCAGCAGCCAAGACAGGCAAGAGACCCAGTACTTC
TRBD2 TRBJ2-1 TRBV29-1 NA CSVAGTTARGSNEQFF TGCAGCGTTGCCGGGACTACCGCCCGCGGAAGCAATGAGCAGTTCTTC
TRBD1 TRBJ1-1 TRBV5-1 NA CASSDAQGKGTFF TGCGCCAGCAGCGACGCACAGGGGAAGGGAACTTTCTTT
NA TRBJ1-4 TRBV5-1 few CASSSGPNEKLFF TGCGCCAGCAGCTCGGGTCCTAATGAAAAACTGTTTTTT
NA TRBJ1-5 TRBV12-5 NA CASGLVLGQPQHF TGTGCTAGTGGTTTGGTACTCGGGCAGCCCCAGCATTTT
NA TRBJ2-5 TRBV9 once CASSPTSGAAPQETQYF TGTGCCAGCAGCCCCACCTCAGGAGCGGCCCCCCAAGAGACCCAGTACTTC
NA TRBJ2-2 TRBV7-2 few CASSPWGDGNTGELFF TGTGCCAGCAGCCCTTGGGGGGACGGAAACACCGGGGAGCTGTTTTTT
NA TRBJ2-5 TRBV27 NA CASAREETQYF TGTGCCAGCGCGAGAGAAGAGACCCAGTACTTC
TRBD1 TRBJ2-5 TRBV9 NA CASSVGIGQAQETQYF TGTGCCAGCAGCGTAGGAATTGGACAGGCCCAAGAGACCCAGTACTTC
NA TRBJ1-1 TRBV7-9 NA CASSERRPGDTEAFF TGTGCCAGCAGCGAGCGTAGACCAGGGGACACTGAAGCTTTCTTT
NA TRBJ2-2 TRBV4-1 NA CASSLRETNTGELFF TGCGCCAGCAGCCTCAGGGAAACGAACACCGGGGAGCTGTTTTTT
NA TRBJ1-1 TRBV7-2 NA CASSGAIHTEAFF TGTGCCAGCAGCGGTGCTATTCACACTGAAGCTTTCTTT